This TCR beta chain was profiled in a study of cytomegalovirus exposure and HLA in healthy donors. Study summary: Among the approximately 400 donors who were genotyped, roughly 76% fell in the genetic ancestry cluster that is associated with self-reported Caucasian donors.

The CDR3 runs to 16 residues. Germline V gives CDR1 SGHRS, CDR2 YFSETQ. The V and J ends lost 4 bases and 4 bases respectively, with 19 bases between them. Study results and limitations: Reportedly, HLA-A and HLA-B alleles of most subjects were accurately predicted from TCR beta. Reported performance of the classifier showed diagnosis of cytomegalovirus status with high specificity and sensitivity.

The PCR ran on 60 Vbeta and 13 Jbeta primers. Clones were sequenced by immunoSEQ multiplex PCR, and TCRdb holds only the in-frame ones, with some missing. The sample has 130,000 to 150,000 clones, 64% seen once. On this clone: Its antigen is unknown.

The sequenced material came from PBMCs. The gene calls are TRBV5-1 and TRBJ2-3; a weak D match, TRBD2 (6 bases). This clonotype originated in a young woman in good health and CMV-seropositive. CDR3 loop: CASSEGLTLGADTQYF. In nucleotides, the CDR3 is TGCGCCAGCAGCGAGGGACTTACCCTTGGGGCAGATACGCAGTATTTT.